The clone carrying this T cell receptor (beta chain) has a handful of counts. The target antigen is unknown. Tregs were sorted as CD4+CD25+CD127-/low cells. Study-level findings and limits: Tumor Treg TCRs overlapped most with tumor naive CD4+ cells. Tumor memory CD4+ T cell TCR gene usage clustered with blood and lymph node memory CD4+ cells and lymph node naive CD4+ cells. The larger cohort examined one V-J beta rearrangement, not whole repertoires.

After constant-region reverse-primer amplification, full-length variable regions underwent semi-nested PCR with Nested Universal Primer A. TCRdb independently ran MiXCR on the 5' RACE reads; one entry per CDR3 protein. The profile shows around 55,000 distinct CDR3 sequences, around 20% of them singletons. Trimming cost V 7 bases and J 7 bases, with 13 bases left between them. The germline V gene has CDR1 SQVTM and CDR2 ANQGSEA. The CDR3 is made up of 12 amino acids. The receptor was derived from a female donor with breast cancer. The chain is built from TRBV29-1 and TRBJ1-4; no firm D call. Sequenced sample: tumor-infiltrating Tregs sorted from the breast tumor. The CDR3 reads CSAGFLGEKLFF. Here the CDR3 DNA reads TGCAGCGCCGGGTTTCTGGGTGAAAAACTGTTTTTT.